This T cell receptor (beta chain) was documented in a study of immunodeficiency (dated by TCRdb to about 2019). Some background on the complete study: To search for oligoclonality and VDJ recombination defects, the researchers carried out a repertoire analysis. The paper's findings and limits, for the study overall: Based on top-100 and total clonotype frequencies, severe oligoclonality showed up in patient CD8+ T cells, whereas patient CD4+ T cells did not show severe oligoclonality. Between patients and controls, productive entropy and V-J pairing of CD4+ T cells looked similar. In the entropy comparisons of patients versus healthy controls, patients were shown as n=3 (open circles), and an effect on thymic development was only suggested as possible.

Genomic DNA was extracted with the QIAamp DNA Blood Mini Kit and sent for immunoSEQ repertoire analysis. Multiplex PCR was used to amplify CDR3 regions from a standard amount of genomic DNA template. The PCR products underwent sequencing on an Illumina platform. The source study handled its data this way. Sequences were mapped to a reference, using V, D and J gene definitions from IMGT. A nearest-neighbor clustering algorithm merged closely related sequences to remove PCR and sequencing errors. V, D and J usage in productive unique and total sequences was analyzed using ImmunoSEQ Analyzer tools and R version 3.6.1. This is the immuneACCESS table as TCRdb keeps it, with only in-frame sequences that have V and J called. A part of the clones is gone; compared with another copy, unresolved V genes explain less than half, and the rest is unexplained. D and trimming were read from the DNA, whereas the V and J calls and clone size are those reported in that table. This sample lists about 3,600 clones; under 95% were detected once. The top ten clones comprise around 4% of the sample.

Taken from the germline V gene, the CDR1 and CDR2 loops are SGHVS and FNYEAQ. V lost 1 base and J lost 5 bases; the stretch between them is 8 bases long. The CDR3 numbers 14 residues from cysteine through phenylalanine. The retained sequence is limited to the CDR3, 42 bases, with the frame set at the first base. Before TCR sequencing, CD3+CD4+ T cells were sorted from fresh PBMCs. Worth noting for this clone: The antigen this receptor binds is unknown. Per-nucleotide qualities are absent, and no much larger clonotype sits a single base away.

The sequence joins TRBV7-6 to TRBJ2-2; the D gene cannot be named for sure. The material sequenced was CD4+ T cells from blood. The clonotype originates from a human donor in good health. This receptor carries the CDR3 CASSLVGLTGELFF. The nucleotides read TGTGCCAGCAGCTTAGTGGGTCTTACCGGGGAGCTGTTTTTT.